The TCR beta chain under discussion was sequenced for a study of blood T cells in healthy people across ages. This clonotype was seen many times. The CDR3 is 13 amino acids. Germline V gene lookup returns CDR1 KGHDR and CDR2 SFDVKD. Trimming removed 7 bases at V and 0 bases at J, with 5 bases between. Through a sample-barcoded 5' primer and a J-beta primer mix, a second PCR was run for 7 to 11 cycles. Using its own MiXCR run on the 5' RACE reads, TCRdb lists one record per CDR3 protein. The data show 550,000 to 800,000 distinct CDR3 sequences, with around a fifth seen just once and around 3.4% held by the top ten.

The source is a man aged 65 to 79 in good health. Source material: blood. The chain is built from TRBV24-1 and TRBJ2-2; D is ambiguous. CDR3 sequence (DNA): TGTGCCACCAGGAACACGAACACCGGGGAGCTGTTTTTT. Protein product: CATRNTNTGELFF.